This T cell receptor (beta chain) emerged from a study of T cells in localized non-small cell lung cancer. Findings and limits, study-wide: Greater T cell density in blood accompanied longer overall survival. Uninvolved adjacent lung, not tumor, had the highest T cell clonality.

Profiling relied on immunoSEQ multiplex PCR, and the TCRdb table lists in-frame clones only, not all of them. The sample consists of 70,000 to 95,000 clones, about nine tenths of them appearing once. The sample holds one count of this clone. The antigen is undetermined. The CDR3 consists of 14 residues. Germline V gives CDR1 WSHSY, CDR2 SAAADI. V was trimmed by 6 bases and J by 4 bases, leaving 16 bases between them. J is TRBJ2-7 and V is TRBV10-2; D unresolved. Sequencing was performed on PBMCs, taken before any cancer treatment. The TCR originated in a woman aged 35-75 years with stage II squamous cell lung carcinoma. The CDR3 sequence is CASSGAVSTYEQYF. As DNA, the CDR3 is TGCGCCAGCAGCGGTGCCGTGTCTACATACGAGCAGTACTTC.